This T cell receptor beta chain was sequenced during a study of blood T cell repertoires in COVID-19. Study context: Acute and convalescent COVID-19 samples came from the United States, Italy and Spain.

V was cut by 1 base and J by 10 bases, with 11 bases left in between. The CDR3 is 13 amino acids. Germline CDR1 is MNHNS and CDR2 is SASEGT. The data were produced by immunoSEQ multiplex PCR, yet TCRdb's version contains in-frame clones alone and is incomplete. The sample contains 310,000 or so clones, 89% of which appear only once. This clone turned up a few times. The gene calls are TRBV6-1 and TRBJ2-1; TRBD1 is a possible D gene (5 bases). This receptor was taken from a man between 18 and 35 years old who had recovered from COVID-19. Input material: peripheral blood. The CDR3 loop reads CASSEVGVMEQFF. CDR3 sequence (DNA): TGTGCCAGCAGTGAAGTAGGGGTTATGGAGCAGTTCTTC.